One and the same sample provided the 28 T cell receptor beta chains below, sequenced in a study of blood T cell repertoires in COVID-19. The method was immunoSEQ multiplex PCR; TCRdb's version includes in-frame clones alone and lacks a portion of them. The data contain about 250,000 clones, roughly 84% of them seen just once; the ten biggest clones take up more than 1.5%. The sequenced sample was peripheral blood. Receptor source: a woman aged 35 to 49 who had recovered from COVID-19.

This clone appeared a few times. This rearrangement joins TRBV7-2 to TRBJ2-3, with 8 bases matching TRBD1. Germline V gene data show CDR1 as SGHTA and CDR2 as FQGNSA. The CDR3 is made up of 14 amino acids. The trim removed 3 bases at V and 1 base at J, leaving 0 bases unmatched. The DNA of the CDR3 is TGTGCCAGCAGCTTGGACAGGGGCACAGATACGCAGTATTTT. It encodes CASSLDRGTDTQYF. The variable domain in full, completed from reference TRBV7-2 and TRBJ2-3, reads GAGVSQSPSNKVTEKGKDVELRCDPISGHTALYWYRQSLGQGLEFLIYFQGNSAPDKSGLPSDRFSAERTGGSVSTLTIQRTQQEDSAVYLCASSLDRGTDTQYFGPGTRLTVL.

This clone was observed a few times. The DNA of the CDR3 is TGTGCCAGCAGTTTAGGCCAAGCTTTCTTT. It is translated as CASSLGQAFF. The gene calls are TRBV28 and TRBJ1-1; D remains ambiguous. The CDR3 spans 10 residues. The germline gives CDR1 MDHEN, CDR2 SYDVKM. The V end lost 2 bases, the J end lost 9 bases, and 4 bases lay between the germline ends. Variable domain in full (rest from reference TRBV28 and TRBJ1-1): DVKVTQSSRYLVKRTGEKVFLECVQDMDHENMFWYRQDPGLGLRLIYFSYDVKMKEKGDIPEGYSVSREKKERFSLILESASTNQTSMYLCASSLGQAFFGQGTRLTVV.

This chain uses TRBV28 with TRBJ2-5; maybe TRBD1 (6 bases). V was clipped by 5 bases and J by 4 bases, with 17 bases between them. In germline, CDR1 is MDHEN, CDR2 SYDVKM. The CDR3 runs 15 residues. CDR3 DNA: TGTGCCAGCAGTCTCGGACAGCATCGGGGAGAGACCCAGTACTTC. Translation: CASSLGQHRGETQYF.

The chain joins TRBV28 to TRBJ2-1; D is ambiguous. Between the trimmed V and J ends, which lost 3 bases and 2 bases, there was a span of 2 bases. Germline-derived CDR1 and CDR2 are MDHEN and SYDVKM. This CDR3 spans 12 amino acids. This CDR3 reads CASSFTYNEQFF. CDR3 DNA sequence: TGTGCCAGCAGTTTTACCTACAATGAGCAGTTCTTC.

The chain carries TRBV24-1 and TRBJ2-2, with TRBD2 identical over 11 bases. The CDR3 contains 17 residues. Germline CDR1 is KGHDR and CDR2 is SFDVKD. The J segment lost 1 base and the V segment lost 4 bases, leaving 4 bases of the junction unmatched. CDR3 in amino acids: CATSDPGTSGNTGELFF. For the CDR3, the DNA is TGTGCCACCAGTGACCCGGGGACTAGCGGGAACACCGGGGAGCTGTTTTTT.

The chain couples TRBV7-2 to TRBJ1-1; TRBD1 matches at 7 bases. J was trimmed by 0 bases and V by 4 bases; bases with no gene match: 2. Looked up from germline, CDR1 is SGHTA and CDR2 is FQGNSA. There are 14 residues in the CDR3. CDR3 coding DNA: TGTGCCAGCAGCTGGACAGGCATGAACACTGAAGCTTTCTTT. Translated: CASSWTGMNTEAFF.

In regard to this clone: This sample also contains other DNA sequences that code for the same CDR3. The gene calls are TRBV12-3 or TRBV12-4 and TRBJ2-3; D is perhaps TRBD2 (5 bases). This CDR3 has 11 amino acids. V was shortened by 4 bases and J by 6 bases, with 5 bases between the two germline ends. The CDR3 region is CASSSGDTQYF. The CDR3 DNA follows: TGTGCCAGCAGTTCGGGGGATACGCAGTATTTT.

The genes are TRBV6-5 and TRBJ1-5, with D possibly being TRBD1 (5 bases). The CDR3 totals 14 residues. Germline-derived CDR1 and CDR2 are MNHEY and SVGAGI. V was clipped by 6 bases and J by 6 bases, with 15 bases between them. The CDR3, as DNA: TGTGCCAGCAGCGCGACGCGGGACCCTCAGCCCCAGCATTTT. Its protein product is CASSATRDPQPQHF.

V gene TRBV19 combines with J gene TRBJ2-2, with TRBD1 as a possible D gene (6 bases). This CDR3 has 17 residues. V shed 0 bases and J shed 5 bases, with 16 bases lying between them. The germline V gene encodes CDR1 LNHDA and CDR2 SQIVND (reference sequence). The CDR3: CASSIDPWGRGTGELFF. The CDR3 bases are TGTGCCAGTAGTATAGATCCCTGGGGGCGAGGGACCGGGGAGCTGTTTTTT.

The chain uses TRBV7-2 and TRBJ2-1, with D tentatively TRBD1 (6 bases). With 2 bases removed from V and 7 bases from J, the gap between germline ends came to 18 bases. The CDR3 runs to 16 residues. Germline V gives CDR1 SGHTA, CDR2 FQGNSA. CDR3 nucleotide sequence: TGTGCCAGCAGCTTAAAGTATTCAGGGGCGCAAAATGAGCAGTTCTTC. Translation: CASSLKYSGAQNEQFF.

V and J are TRBV6-5 and TRBJ2-3; D remains ambiguous. Germline V gene data show CDR1 as MNHEY and CDR2 as SVGAGI. The V and J ends lost 2 bases and 6 bases respectively, with 9 bases between them. The CDR3 covers 13 residues. The CDR3 loop reads CASSYLNSDTQYF. Written as DNA, the CDR3 is TGTGCCAGCAGTTACCTCAACTCGGATACGCAGTATTTT.

The rearrangement uses TRBV5-4 and TRBJ1-2, with 7 bases lining up with TRBD1. V dropped 0 bases and J dropped 7; count of bases not matched to a gene: 12. The CDR3 extends over 16 amino acids. Germline-derived CDR1 and CDR2 are SGHNT and YYREEE (reference sequence). This CDR3 reads CASSLEGARAMGGYTF. The CDR3 bases are TGTGCCAGCAGCTTGGAGGGGGCTCGGGCGATGGGTGGCTACACCTTC.

The chain is built from TRBV7-9 and TRBJ2-5; 10 nucleotides align to TRBD1. Germline V gene sequence: CDR1 SEHNR, CDR2 FQNEAQ (reference sequence). The CDR3 extends over 14 amino acids. V trimming: 4 bases; J trimming: 4 bases; junction bases outside the gene matches: 3. CDR3 nucleotide sequence: TGTGCCAGCAGCTGGACAGGGGGAGGAGAGACCCAGTACTTC. Its protein product is CASSWTGGGETQYF.

This chain uses TRBV9 with TRBJ2-5; 12 nucleotides line up with TRBD2. The length of the CDR3 is 18 residues. Trimming at V came to 0 bases and at J to 2 bases, leaving 8 bases not matched to a gene. Germline V CDR1 and CDR2: SGDLS, YYNGEE. The CDR3 DNA reads TGTGCCAGCAGCGTAGGGGCTAGCGGGGGGGCCGTTCAAGAGACCCAGTACTTC. Its translation is CASSVGASGGAVQETQYF.

This clone has a single count. This rearrangement joins TRBV5-6 to TRBJ1-2, with TRBD1 identical over 9 bases. CDR3 size: 15 residues. The germline gives CDR1 SGHDT, CDR2 YYEEEE. Trimming took 5 bases from V and 7 from J; bases not matched to a gene: 12. The DNA of the CDR3 is TGTGCCAGCAGGCTTAAACAGGGGGCGCGTGGTGGCTACACCTTC. This gives the protein CASRLKQGARGGYTF.

CDR3 sequence (DNA): TGTGCCAGCAGGGGCCTCCTATCCTACGAGCAGTACTTC. Translated: CASRGLLSYEQYF. This rearrangement joins TRBV19 to TRBJ2-7, with D perhaps TRBD1 (6 bases). V was pared by 9 bases and J by 1 base, with 13 bases between. This CDR3 is 13 amino acids long. Germline-derived CDR1 and CDR2 are LNHDA and SQIVND (reference sequence).

V gene TRBV24-1 combines with J gene TRBJ1-2, with 10 bases aligning to TRBD1. The length of the CDR3 is 15 residues. Trimming cost V 3 bases and J 3 bases; bases outside gene matches: 3. The V gene's germline CDR1 is KGHDR and CDR2 SFDVKD. CDR3 DNA sequence: TGTGCCACCAGTGATCCGGGACAGGGGTACTATGGCTACACCTTC. It translates to CATSDPGQGYYGYTF.

This chain links TRBV10-1 with TRBJ1-1; weak D call: TRBD1 (6 bases). The germline V gene has CDR1 WNHNN and CDR2 SYGVQD (reference sequence). The germline V and J ends were trimmed by 11 bases and 3 bases, with 16 bases remaining between them. This CDR3 comprises 13 residues. The CDR3 reads CASTGGADTEAFF. The CDR3 DNA reads as TGCGCCTCCACGGGGGGGGCTGACACTGAAGCTTTCTTT.

The chain links TRBV7-6 to TRBJ1-4; D perhaps matches TRBD1 (5 bases). CDR3 size: 12 residues. V gave up 8 bases and J gave up 8 bases, with 12 bases separating them. Germline values: CDR1 SGHVS, CDR2 FNYEAQ. The CDR3 nucleotides are TGTGCCAGCTCTCGGGAGGGGGAAAAACTGTTTTTT. Protein: CASSREGEKLFF.

The chain uses TRBV18 and TRBJ1-5; a possible D gene is TRBD1 (5 bases). The length of the CDR3 is 14 residues. Germline V gene sequence: CDR1 KGHSH, CDR2 LQKENI. Trimming removed 5 bases at V and 0 bases at J, with 8 bases between. CDR3 DNA sequence: TGTGCCAGCTCAACAGGTTATAGCAATCAGCCCCAGCATTTT. Residues: CASSTGYSNQPQHF.

This chain uses TRBV5-1 with TRBJ2-5; no definite D call. The germline V gene encodes CDR1 SGHRS and CDR2 YFSETQ. This CDR3 comprises 13 residues. Trimming left V 1 base short and J 5 bases short, with 9 bases between. This chain's CDR3 is CASSLSLLETQYF. The CDR3 nucleotides read TGCGCCAGCAGCTTGTCGTTGTTGGAGACCCAGTACTTC.

V and J are TRBV6-1 and TRBJ1-4, with 7 bases matching TRBD1. CDR1 and CDR2 (germline): MNHNS, SASEGT. CDR3 size: 15 residues. V lost 1 base and J lost 5; bases outside the gene matches: 4. CDR3 region: CASSEGDRYNEKLFF. Written as DNA, the CDR3 is TGTGCCAGCAGTGAAGGGGACAGATACAATGAAAAACTGTTTTTT.

The J gene is TRBJ2-1, the V gene TRBV15; D might be TRBD1 (5 bases). This CDR3 contains 15 residues. Trimming removed 4 bases at V and 0 bases at J, with 10 bases between. Germline-derived CDR1 and CDR2 are LNHNV and YYDKDF (reference sequence). This CDR3 is CATSKDDSSYNEQFF. As DNA, the CDR3 is TGTGCCACCAGCAAGGACGACAGCTCCTACAATGAGCAGTTCTTC.

The chain links TRBV7-6 to TRBJ1-1; maybe TRBD1 (5 bases). The length of the CDR3 is 16 residues. V lost 5 bases and J 1 base, leaving 17 bases between the germline ends. Per the germline V gene, CDR1 is SGHVS and CDR2 is FNYEAQ. The CDR3 loop reads CASSPIGGVGNTEAFF. Here the CDR3 DNA reads TGTGCCAGCAGCCCCATTGGAGGGGTCGGGAACACTGAAGCTTTCTTT. Full variable domain (rest looked up from reference TRBV7-6 and TRBJ1-1): GAGVSQSPRYKVTKRGQDVALRCDPISGHVSLYWYRQALGQGPEFLTYFNYEAQQDKSGLPNDRFSAERPEGSISTLTIQRTEQRDSAMYRCASSPIGGVGNTEAFFGQGTRLTVV.

The chain couples TRBV3-1 (or the pseudogene TRBV3-2) to TRBJ1-1, with TRBD1 matching over 8 bases. The CDR3 is 15 residues long. CDR1 and CDR2 (germline): LGHDT, YNNKEL (reference sequence). V lost 4 bases to trimming and J lost 4 bases; unmatched junction nucleotides: 8. CDR3 amino acids: CASSRNRQGSTEAFF. In nucleotides, the CDR3 is TGTGCCAGCAGCCGGAATCGACAGGGGTCCACTGAAGCTTTCTTT.

The V call is TRBV28, the J call TRBJ2-7, with no clear D. Trimming removed 5 bases at V and 3 bases at J, with 11 bases between. The CDR3 spans 13 residues. Germline V gene sequence: CDR1 MDHEN, CDR2 SYDVKM. The CDR3 spells CASSRYRIYEQYF. The DNA for the CDR3 is TGTGCCAGCAGTAGGTACAGAATCTACGAGCAGTACTTC.

There are a few counts of this clone. The chain has TRBV27 and TRBJ2-7; a weak D match, TRBD2 (6 bases). The CDR3 has 15 residues. CDR1 is MNHEY, CDR2 SMNVEV, per germline (reference sequence). The ends were cut back, 2 bases at V and 0 bases at J, with 11 bases in the middle. CDR3 protein: CASSLARDFSYEQYF. Here the CDR3 DNA reads TGTGCCAGCAGTTTAGCCCGGGACTTCTCCTACGAGCAGTACTTC.

This rearrangement joins TRBV7-2 to TRBJ1-2; TRBD1 might be the D (6 bases). V was trimmed by 6 bases and J by 5 bases, leaving 16 bases between them. The CDR3 totals 14 residues. The germline CDR1 and CDR2 sequences are SGHTA and FQGNSA. CDR3 amino acids: CASRRDRRYYGYTF. The CDR3 DNA reads as TGTGCCAGCAGGCGAGACAGGCGGTATTATGGCTACACCTTC.